The present TCR beta chain was sequenced within a study of T cell responses to AZD1222 COVID-19 vaccine. Notes on the study in general: With two AZD1222 doses given, Spike-specific TCR breadth and depth both rose.

This table comes from immunoSEQ multiplex PCR, and its TCRdb copy is limited to in-frame clones, with some not included. The sample has over 110,000 clones, roughly 92% seen once; the top ten hold around 1.8%. Of note for this clone: Antigen: not known.

V shed 3 bases and J shed 3 bases, with 12 bases lying between them. CDR3 length: 15 amino acids. Per germline, CDR1 SGHTA and CDR2 FQGNSA. The V and J genes are TRBV7-2 and TRBJ2-1, with a possible D match to TRBD2 (6 bases). The clonotype originates from an adult in good health. The sequencing used peripheral blood, collected on day 0 of AZD1222 vaccination. CDR3 coding DNA: TGTGCCAGCAGCTTGGGGGGACTCCGCTACAATGAGCAGTTCTTC. Its translation is CASSLGGLRYNEQFF.